The clone carrying this TCR beta chain was detected only once. Its antigen is still unknown. This sample is drawn from a study of T cell responses to AZD1222 COVID-19 vaccine. The assay was immunoSEQ multiplex PCR, and TCRdb's table has in-frame clones only and misses some. Here the sample spans 150,000 to 200,000 clones, about 87% being singletons. CDR1 is MNHEY, CDR2 SVGAGI, per germline. Trimming removed 2 bases from V and 12 bases from J; junction bases left unmatched: 6. The CDR3 is 13 residues long. General study points: Females outnumbered males among donors, who were mostly white British; clonal diversity was possibly underestimated.

The starting material was peripheral blood, obtained 28 days after the second dose of the MenACWY control vaccine. The TCR originated in an adult who received the MenACWY meningococcal vaccine as a control. The chain carries TRBV6-5 and TRBJ1-2; TRBD1 matches at 10 bases. The CDR3 bases are TGTGCCAGCAGTTACCGGGACAGGGGAGGCGACACCTTC. Its protein product is CASSYRDRGGDTF.